A single sample gave rise to the 20 T cell receptor beta chains below, sequenced in a study of PD-1 blockade in classical Hodgkin lymphoma. TCRdb's copy holds only in-frame clones and misses some; the assay was immunoSEQ multiplex PCR. The data show fewer than 20,000 clones, roughly 83% seen once. After autologous stem cell transplantation all patients relapsed, and prior brentuximab vedotin exposure differed between cohorts. Sequencing used peripheral blood mononuclear cells (PBMCs), obtained before the second cycle of nivolumab. The receptors were sampled from a human donor with classical Hodgkin lymphoma.

The chain combines TRBV13 with TRBJ2-7; TRBD1 matches at 10 bases. The CDR3 contains 15 residues. V shed 1 base, J shed 2 bases, and the junction held 2 bases outside the gene matches. The germline gives CDR1 PRHDT, CDR2 FYEKMQ (reference sequence). The DNA for the CDR3 is TGTGCCAGCAGCTTAGTAGGGACAGGGGCCTACGAGCAGTACTTC. Protein product: CASSLVGTGAYEQYF.

The J gene is TRBJ1-2, the V gene TRBV6-6; TRBD1 agrees at 9 bases. V dropped 4 bases and J dropped 4; count of bases not matched to a gene: 7. The CDR3 length is 15 residues. CDR1 MNHNY and CDR2 SVGAGI come from the germline V gene (reference sequence). CDR3 nucleotide sequence: TGTGCCAGCAGTTTTAGTAGGGACAGGGCCTATGGCTACACCTTC. It translates to CASSFSRDRAYGYTF.

The chain links TRBV5-5 to TRBJ1-4; D unresolved. This CDR3 has 20 residues. V gave up 1 base and J gave up 1 base, with 23 bases separating them. In germline, CDR1 is SGHKS, CDR2 YYEKEE (reference sequence). CDR3 residues: CASSLWALHHDRITNEKLFF. DNA of the CDR3: TGTGCCAGCAGCTTGTGGGCGCTCCACCACGATAGGATAACTAATGAAAAACTGTTTTTT.

The CDR3 loop reads CASSLGGDVHEQYF. In DNA, the CDR3 is TGTGCCAGCAGTTTAGGAGGGGATGTACACGAGCAGTACTTC. The genes are TRBV28 and TRBJ2-7; D may be TRBD2 (6 bases). The CDR3 spans 14 residues. The germline V and J ends were trimmed by 2 bases and 5 bases, with 13 bases remaining between them. The germline CDR1 and CDR2 sequences are MDHEN and SYDVKM.

The chain combines TRBV5-1 with TRBJ2-2, with TRBD2 matching over 12 bases. The V gene end was trimmed by 5 bases and the J gene end by 1 base; junction bases not matched to a gene: 0. The germline gives CDR1 SGHRS, CDR2 YFSETQ. This CDR3 has 15 residues. CDR3 in amino acids: CASRGLAGNTGELFF. The CDR3 DNA follows: TGCGCCAGCAGGGGACTAGCGGGGAACACCGGGGAGCTGTTTTTT. Full variable domain (rest looked up from reference TRBV5-1 and TRBJ2-2): KAGVTQTPRYLIKTRGQQVTLSCSPISGHRSVSWYQQTPGQGLQFLFEYFSETQRNKGNFPGRFSGRQFSNSRSEMNVSTLELGDSALYLCASRGLAGNTGELFFGEGSRLTVL.

The CDR3 loop is CASSVDRGLGTDTQYF. The CDR3 nucleotides are TGTGCCAGCAGCGTGGACAGGGGGCTTGGCACAGATACGCAGTATTTT. This chain links TRBV5-6 with TRBJ2-3, with 11 nucleotides matching TRBD1. The CDR3 has 16 residues. The junction had 5 bases not matched to a gene; V was cut back by 4 bases and J by 1 base. Germline V gene sequence: CDR1 SGHDT, CDR2 YYEEEE.

This chain uses TRBV29-1 with TRBJ1-3; D not certain. Looked up from germline, CDR1 is SQVTM and CDR2 is ANQGSEA. The V end was cut by 5 bases, the J end by 0 bases, with 5 bases between. The CDR3 spans 12 residues. Written as DNA, the CDR3 is TGCAGCGTTCCCAGCTCTGGAAACACCATATATTTT. Protein sequence: CSVPSSGNTIYF.

This chain joins TRBV5-4 and TRBJ1-6, with 8 bases lining up with TRBD1. Germline V gives CDR1 SGHNT, CDR2 YYREEE (reference sequence). CDR3 length: 13 residues. J lost 3 bases, V lost 10 bases, and 3 bases had no gene match. The CDR3 spells CAGGQGYNSPLHF. Written as DNA, the CDR3 is TGTGCCGGTGGACAGGGCTATAATTCACCCCTCCACTTT.

The J gene is TRBJ2-1, the V gene TRBV6-5; D remains unclear. Germline CDR1 is MNHEY and CDR2 is SVGAGI. This CDR3 comprises 14 residues. Trimming took off 5 bases at V and 9 bases at J, with 17 bases between the two ends. The CDR3: CASSTSTRASEQFF. The CDR3 region has the DNA TGTGCCAGCAGTACCTCGACCCGAGCTAGTGAGCAGTTCTTC.

This rearrangement joins TRBV6-9 to TRBJ1-2; weak D call: TRBD1 (5 bases). V lost 6 bases and J lost 3, with 17 bases in between. Germline CDR1 MNHGY, CDR2 SVAAGI. This CDR3 is 15 amino acids long. The CDR3 nucleotides read TGTGCCAGCAGAACTCTCGGGGCGGATCACTATGGCTACACCTTC. It codes for CASRTLGADHYGYTF.

The chain joins TRBV2 to TRBJ2-1; D perhaps matches TRBD1 (6 bases). The CDR3 runs to 12 residues. Trimming left V 8 bases short and J 9 bases short, with 14 bases between. Per germline, CDR1 SNHLY and CDR2 FYNNEI. The CDR3: CASEGDVVEQFF. In DNA, the CDR3 is TGTGCCAGCGAGGGGGATGTGGTTGAGCAGTTCTTC.

The chain couples TRBV7-6 to TRBJ2-1; D possibly corresponds to TRBD1 (7 bases). The CDR3 has 15 residues. Germline V lookup: CDR1 SGHVS, CDR2 FNYEAQ. Trimming pared 5 bases from V and 0 bases from J, leaving 11 bases between. The CDR3 nucleotides read TGTGCCAGCAGCCGTCAGGGGGGCTCCTACAATGAGCAGTTCTTC. It codes for CASSRQGGSYNEQFF.

The gene calls are TRBV6-5 and TRBJ2-1; tentative D call: TRBD1 (5 bases). This CDR3 comprises 16 residues. V lost 0 bases and J lost 4, with 13 bases in between. The V gene's germline CDR1 is MNHEY and CDR2 SVGAGI. CDR3 nucleotide sequence: TGTGCCAGCAGTTACTCTGCAGGGATTGGATACAATGAGCAGTTCTTC. Its protein product is CASSYSAGIGYNEQFF.

The chain employs TRBV9 and TRBJ2-1, with no clear D. The CDR3 has 15 amino acids. Germline V gene sequence: CDR1 SGDLS, CDR2 YYNGEE. Trimming cost V 1 base and J 10 bases, with 18 bases left between them. The CDR3 here is CASSVFTVRMGEQFF. The CDR3 coding sequence is TGTGCCAGCAGCGTATTTACCGTCCGAATGGGGGAGCAGTTCTTC.

The gene calls are TRBV27 and TRBJ2-3; TRBD1 matches at 12 bases. J lost 6 bases, V lost 6 bases, and 7 bases had no gene match. This CDR3 is 15 amino acids long. Germline CDR1 and CDR2: MNHEY and SMNVEV (reference sequence). The CDR3 DNA reads TGTGCCAGCAGACCGGGACAGGGGGCTGGGGATACGCAGTATTTT. It encodes CASRPGQGAGDTQYF.

CDR3 DNA sequence: TGTGCCAGCAGCTTATTTGGCGCGGTGCAAGATACGCAGTATTTT. This codes for CASSLFGAVQDTQYF. The chain combines TRBV7-3 with TRBJ2-3; D unclear. The ends were cut back, 2 bases at V and 5 bases at J, with 14 bases in the middle. CDR3 size: 15 residues. The germline V gene encodes CDR1 SGHTA and CDR2 FQGTGA.

This clone was detected a few times. The DNA for the CDR3 is TGTGCCAGTAGTATAGGGGACATCGGGCGAAGAGGCTACACCTTC. Its translation: CASSIGDIGRRGYTF. The rearrangement links TRBV19 to TRBJ1-2; perhaps TRBD1 as D (6 bases). The germline CDR1 and CDR2 sequences are LNHDA and SQIVND (reference sequence). The CDR3 covers 15 residues. Trimming took off 1 base at V and 8 bases at J, with 17 bases between the two ends.

The chain carries TRBV7-9 and TRBJ2-2; a weak D match, TRBD2 (6 bases). The CDR3 covers 17 residues. V was trimmed by 4 bases and J by 1 base, leaving 16 bases between them. Germline loops: CDR1 SEHNR, CDR2 FQNEAQ (reference sequence). The CDR3 loop reads CASSSPGVAVNTGELFF. Written as DNA, the CDR3 is TGTGCCAGCAGCTCCCCCGGTGTAGCGGTGAACACCGGGGAGCTGTTTTTT.

This clone was seen once. The chain links TRBV7-3 to TRBJ2-3; D not certain. The length of the CDR3 is 11 residues. Germline V gene lookup returns CDR1 SGHTA and CDR2 FQGTGA. The V and J ends lost 2 bases and 6 bases respectively, with 3 bases between them. DNA of the CDR3: TGTGCCAGCAGCTTAGACGATACGCAGTATTTT. Residues: CASSLDDTQYF.

This clone is termed medium-sized (0.01 to 0.1%). This chain uses TRBV14 with TRBJ1-1; D remains ambiguous. CDR3 length equals 13 residues. Deletions cut 3 bases from V and 0 bases from J, with 5 bases between. The germline V gene has CDR1 SGHDN and CDR2 FVKESK. CDR3 sequence (DNA): TGTGCCAGCAGCCAGGAACTGAACACTGAAGCTTTCTTT. It codes for CASSQELNTEAFF.